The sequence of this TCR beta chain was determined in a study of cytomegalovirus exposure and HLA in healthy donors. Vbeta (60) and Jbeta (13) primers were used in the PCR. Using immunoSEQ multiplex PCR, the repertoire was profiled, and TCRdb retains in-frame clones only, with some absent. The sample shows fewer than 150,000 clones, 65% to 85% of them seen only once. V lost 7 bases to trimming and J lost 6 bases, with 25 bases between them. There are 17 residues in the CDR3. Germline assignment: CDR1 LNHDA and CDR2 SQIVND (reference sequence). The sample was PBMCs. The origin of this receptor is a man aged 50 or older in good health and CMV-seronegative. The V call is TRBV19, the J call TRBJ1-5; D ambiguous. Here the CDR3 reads CASTARTRVKSGQPQHF. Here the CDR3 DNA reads TGTGCCAGTACCGCCCGGACGAGGGTGAAGTCGGGTCAGCCCCAGCATTTT.